Below, one T cell receptor (beta chain) is given with its context. Its antigen remains unidentified. The junction and the germline gene differ at one end; a read error may be behind it. The CDR3 sequence is 15 residues long. Germline CDR1 and CDR2: MNHNS and SASEGT. The sample belongs to a study of T cells in Graves' hyperthyroidism and ophthalmopathy. Overall study results and limits: A model using 13 V-J features told ophthalmopathy apart from stable hyperthyroidism.

Amplified TCR beta CDR3 regions derived from RNA transcripts. During a first-round RT-PCR of the TCR CDR3, the HTBI primer set was used. Via MiXCR, TCRdb re-called the multiplex PCR reads, giving one row per CDR3 protein. This table holds hundreds of thousands of distinct CDR3 sequences, roughly a sixth found once. This chain joins TRBV6-1 and TRBJ2-2; D possibly corresponds to TRBD2 (5 bases). Specimen: blood. This TCR was recovered from a woman aged 40 to 49 with Graves' ophthalmopathy. The CDR3 DNA sequence: TGTACCAGCAGGCCGGGGTTTGAGGACACCGGGGAGCTGTTTTTT. Its translation: CTSRPGFEDTGELFF.